This T cell receptor (beta chain) was captured in a study of cytomegalovirus exposure and HLA in healthy donors. Study-level points and caveats: Researchers reported from a later analysis that most CMV-associated TCR beta chains appeared HLA-restricted. Roughly uniform sequencing depth across donors was assumed, possibly incorrectly.

CDR1 and CDR2 (germline): SGHVS, FQNEAQ. This CDR3 comprises 15 residues. The V gene lost 1 base and the J gene lost 0 bases, with 7 bases spanning the gap. Comments on this clone: Its antigen remains unidentified.

PCR employed 60 Vbeta and 13 Jbeta primers. The assay was immunoSEQ multiplex PCR, and TCRdb's table has in-frame clones only and misses some. The table lists 150,000 to 200,000 clones, 60% to 80% of them singletons. Sequencing was done on a sample of PBMCs. The chain joins TRBV7-8 to TRBJ1-5; unclear D gene. The receptor comes from a man between 18 and 29 years old in good health and CMV-seropositive. The CDR3, as DNA: TGTGCCAGCAGCTTAGGCAGTTATAGCAATCAGCCCCAGCATTTT. This translates into CASSLGSYSNQPQHF.